This T cell receptor (beta chain) originates from a study of early T cells in non-severe SARS-CoV-2 infection. MiXCR was run by TCRdb on the 5' RACE reads, yielding one entry per CDR3 protein. This sample has roughly 36,000 distinct CDR3 sequences, with around 6% found just once. Many counts were recorded for this clonotype. The CDR3 is 11 residues long. The V gene lost 5 bases and the J gene lost 5 bases, with 5 bases spanning the gap. In germline, CDR1 is SGHNT, CDR2 YENEEA. J is TRBJ2-3 and V is TRBV11-3, with D unresolved. The material sequenced was whole blood. The sequence was collected from an adult who was a healthcare worker with PCR-confirmed SARS-CoV-2 infection or an uninfected control (not recorded which). The CDR3 protein is CASSNKDTQYF. CDR3 DNA: TGTGCCAGCAGCAACAAAGATACGCAGTATTTT.